Shown below are 12 T cell receptor beta chains from a single sample sequenced in a study of blood T cell repertoires in COVID-19. Generated by immunoSEQ multiplex PCR, the TCRdb table keeps only in-frame clones and is missing some. This sample has just over 650,000 clones, with approximately 90% found just once. Sequenced input: peripheral blood. These receptors came from a woman aged 18-35 years with acute or convalescent COVID-19.

This chain links TRBV30 with TRBJ1-6; 8 bases fit TRBD1. Germline trimming cut 4 bases from V and 10 bases from J; bases unmatched to any gene: 9. CDR1 GTSNPN and CDR2 SVGIG come from the germline V gene (reference sequence). CDR3 length equals 14 residues. CDR3 sequence reads: CAWTRDRRESPLHF. CDR3 bases: TGTGCCTGGACCAGGGACAGGAGGGAATCACCCCTCCACTTT.

This chain joins TRBV5-1 and TRBJ2-3; perhaps TRBD2 as D (6 bases). The V end lost 4 bases, the J end lost 0 bases, and 15 bases lay between the germline ends. The CDR3 totals 16 residues. Germline-derived CDR1 and CDR2 are SGHRS and YFSETQ. CDR3 residues: CASSRGGASSTDTQYF. CDR3 coding DNA: TGCGCCAGCAGCAGGGGCGGGGCTTCTAGCACAGATACGCAGTATTTT.

This clone is a singleton in its sample. This chain uses TRBV2 with TRBJ1-2, with TRBD1 identical over 7 bases. Trimming cost V 9 bases and J 2 bases; bases outside gene matches: 9. The CDR3 sequence is 14 residues long. Germline assignment: CDR1 SNHLY and CDR2 FYNNEI. The CDR3 DNA reads TGTGCCAGTGGACAGGCAGCAGTCAACTATGGCTACACCTTC. This translates into CASGQAAVNYGYTF.

The chain uses TRBV6-6 and TRBJ1-1; TRBD1 agrees at 7 bases. Germline V gene data show CDR1 as MNHNY and CDR2 as SVGAGI (reference sequence). This CDR3 is built from 14 residues. With 5 bases clipped from V and 4 bases from J, the junction kept 7 bases outside the gene matches. CDR3 protein: CASSMTGYGTEAFF. CDR3 nucleotides: TGTGCCAGCAGTATGACAGGGTACGGCACTGAAGCTTTCTTT.

A note on this clone: Other DNA sequences from this sample encode an identical CDR3 as well. This rearrangement joins TRBV7-9 to TRBJ1-5; tentatively, D is TRBD1 (6 bases). V lost 1 base, J lost 7 bases, and 8 bases lay in between. This CDR3 has 13 amino acids. Germline V lookup: CDR1 SEHNR, CDR2 FQNEAQ (reference sequence). CDR3 nucleotides: TGTGCCAGCAGCTTAGAGGGGGGGCAGCCCCAGCATTTT. It codes for CASSLEGGQPQHF.

The chain uses TRBV20-1 and TRBJ1-5; D might be TRBD1 (6 bases). The ends were cut back, 3 bases at V and 7 bases at J, with 16 bases in the middle. This CDR3 region has 14 residues. Germline V gives CDR1 DFQATT, CDR2 SNEGSKA (reference sequence). This chain's CDR3 is CSASDTRQAQPQHF. The CDR3 DNA reads as TGCAGTGCTAGTGATACTCGACAGGCCCAGCCCCAGCATTTT.

The rearrangement uses TRBV5-1 and TRBJ2-1; 9 bases are a match to TRBD2. V gave up 4 bases and J gave up 0 bases; unmatched junction bases: 5. The CDR3 extends over 16 amino acids. Germline CDR1 SGHRS, CDR2 YFSETQ. CDR3 residues: CASSASAGGSYNEQFF. CDR3 coding DNA: TGCGCCAGCAGCGCGTCAGCGGGGGGCTCCTACAATGAGCAGTTCTTC.

V usage is TRBV29-1 and J usage is TRBJ1-2; D is unclear. CDR1 and CDR2 (germline): SQVTM, ANQGSEA. Trimming shortened V by 6 bases and J by 9 bases, and 35 bases separated the two germline ends. This CDR3 is built from 18 residues. CDR3 DNA: TGCAGCGTGGAAACACCCGGTCCCGCGGGCGTCCGATTCCTTAGCTACACCTTC. Translated: CSVETPGPAGVRFLSYTF.

This chain connects TRBV6-1 to TRBJ1-2; D is possibly TRBD1 (6 bases). V lost 2 bases and J lost 6, with 19 bases in between. There are 16 residues in the CDR3. Germline assignment: CDR1 MNHNS and CDR2 SASEGT. CDR3 amino acids: CASSEIRGRGSDGYTF. The DNA for the CDR3 is TGTGCCAGCAGTGAAATCCGTGGCAGGGGATCGGATGGCTACACCTTC.

The rearrangement links TRBV7-9 to TRBJ1-4; D is unclear. This CDR3 is built from 12 residues. CDR1 and CDR2 (germline): SEHNR, FQNEAQ (reference sequence). V was shortened by 3 bases and J by 7 bases, with 6 bases between the two germline ends. CDR3 amino acids: CASSFYGEKLFF. Written as DNA, the CDR3 is TGTGCCAGCAGCTTCTACGGTGAAAAACTGTTTTTT.

This clone was counted only a few times. The V gene is TRBV5-4, the J gene TRBJ1-2, with a possible D match to TRBD1 (6 bases). Germline CDR1 and CDR2: SGHNT and YYREEE (reference sequence). CDR3 length: 13 amino acids. Between the trimmed V and J ends, which lost 4 bases and 3 bases, there was a span of 10 bases. This CDR3 is CASSPGQYYGYTF. The DNA of the CDR3 is TGTGCCAGCAGCCCCGGACAGTACTATGGCTACACCTTC.

The chain carries TRBV5-1 and TRBJ2-7, with a weak D call TRBD1 (6 bases). The V end was cut by 3 bases, the J end by 3 bases, with 19 bases between. Germline lookup yields CDR1 SGHRS and CDR2 YFSETQ. The length of the CDR3 is 16 residues. The CDR3 DNA is TGCGCCAGCAGCTCGCCCCAGGGGACGAAAAGCTACGAGCAGTACTTC. Residues: CASSSPQGTKSYEQYF.